Detailed here is one T cell receptor (beta chain). These data originate in a study of blood T cell repertoires in COVID-19. Authors' processing steps: Amplifying reference gene primers gave estimates of nucleated cell counts. Sequencing used immunoSEQ multiplex PCR; TCRdb keeps in-frame clones, though not all of them. The V and J calls and the clone size are those of that table, but D and trimming were determined from the DNA. The data show 200,000 to 300,000 clones, with around four fifths seen just once and around 6.8% held by the top ten. Germline CDR1 is ENHRY and CDR2 is SYGVKD. V was pared by 3 bases and J by 6 bases, with 15 bases of the junction left unmatched. The CDR3 runs to 17 residues.

This chain connects TRBV10-3 to TRBJ2-3; 7 bases fit TRBD2. This clonotype was sampled from a woman aged 60-70 years with active or convalescent COVID-19. Sequencing was performed on peripheral blood. CDR3 DNA: TGTGCCATCAGTGATCACCTCGGTGCTGGGGGAGGGGATACGCAGTATTTT. Its protein product is CAISDHLGAGGGDTQYF.